What follows describes a single T cell receptor (beta chain). The antigen is undetermined. Trimming removed 9 bases from V and 0 bases from J, with 9 bases in between. CDR1 is KGHDR, CDR2 SFDVKD, per germline. The CDR3 has 13 amino acids. The data belong to a study of T-cell memory formation after mild COVID-19. In TCRdb, the 5' RACE reads were re-called with MiXCR into one record per CDR3 protein. The data hold hundreds of thousands of distinct CDR3 sequences, with 15% to 20% observed a single time. Regarding the study as a whole: The CD4+ clones that contracted clustered mainly within CM and EM, and the CD8+ clones concentrated in EMRA.

The TCR sequence derives from a man younger than 35 who had mild COVID-19 (a few samples of this study predate the infection). Cell type and time point are not known. Specimen: PBMCs or a T cell subset sorted from them (not recorded which). The chain carries TRBV24-1 and TRBJ2-3; D may match TRBD1 or TRBD2 (5 bases each). CDR3 loop: CATGTYSTDTQYF. In nucleotides, the CDR3 is TGTGCCACCGGGACGTACAGCACAGATACGCAGTATTTT.